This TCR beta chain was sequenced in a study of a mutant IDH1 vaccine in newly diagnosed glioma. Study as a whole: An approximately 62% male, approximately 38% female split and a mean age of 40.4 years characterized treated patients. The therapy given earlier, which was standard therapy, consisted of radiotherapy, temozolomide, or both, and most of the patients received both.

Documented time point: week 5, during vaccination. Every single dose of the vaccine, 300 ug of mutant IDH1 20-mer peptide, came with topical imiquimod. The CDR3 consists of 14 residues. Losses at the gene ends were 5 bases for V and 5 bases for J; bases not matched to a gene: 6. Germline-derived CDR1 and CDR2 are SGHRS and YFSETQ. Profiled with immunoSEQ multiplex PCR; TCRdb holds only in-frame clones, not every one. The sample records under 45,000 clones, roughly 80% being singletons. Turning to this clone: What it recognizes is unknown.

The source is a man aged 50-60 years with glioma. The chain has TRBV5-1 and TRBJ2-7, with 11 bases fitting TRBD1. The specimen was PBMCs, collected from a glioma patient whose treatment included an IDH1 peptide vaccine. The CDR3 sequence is CASRGQGVGHEQYF. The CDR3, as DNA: TGCGCCAGCAGGGGACAGGGGGTCGGTCACGAGCAGTACTTC.